The 30 T cell receptor beta chains below were found in one sample sequenced in a study of T cells in localized non-small cell lung cancer. Here immunoSEQ multiplex PCR was the method, and the copy in TCRdb shows in-frame clones only, minus some. The sample yields some 66,000 clones, almost 85% seen once. Sequencing used peripheral blood, obtained before any cancer treatment. These receptors all stem from a female donor older than 55 with stage I lung adenocarcinoma.

The rearrangement uses TRBV5-4 and TRBJ1-2; TRBD1 matches 10 bases. Germline CDR1 and CDR2: SGHNT and YYREEE (reference sequence). The CDR3 extends over 16 amino acids. V lost 0 bases and J lost 3; bases outside the gene matches: 5. In nucleotides, the CDR3 is TGTGCCAGCAGCTTGGGAAAGGACAGGGGGGACTATGGCTACACCTTC. Its protein is CASSLGKDRGDYGYTF.

The genes are TRBV7-2 and TRBJ2-5; 8 nucleotides agree with TRBD2. With 9 bases clipped from V and 5 bases from J, the junction kept 8 bases outside the gene matches. CDR1 is SGHTA, CDR2 FQGNSA, per germline. The CDR3 runs 13 residues. The CDR3 is CASRAGGRETQYF. The DNA for the CDR3 is TGTGCCAGTCGCGCGGGGGGCCGGGAGACCCAGTACTTC.

This clone was seen a few times. The CDR3 nucleotides read TGTGCCTCAAGGGGGGGCGATCAGCCCCAGCATTTT. Translated, it gives CASRGGDQPQHF. This rearrangement joins TRBV28 to TRBJ1-5, with D tentatively TRBD1 (6 bases). V was pared by 11 bases and J by 5 bases, with 13 bases between. The CDR3 loop spans 12 amino acids. Germline CDR1 reads MDHEN; CDR2 reads SYDVKM.

The chain joins TRBV18 to TRBJ2-2, with D possibly being TRBD1 (5 bases). The CDR3 totals 13 residues. In germline, CDR1 is KGHSH, CDR2 LQKENI. Trimming cost V 3 bases and J 11 bases, with 13 bases left between them. Written as DNA, the CDR3 is TGTGCCAGCTCACCCTTCGACAGAGGAGAGCTGTTTTTT. Its protein product is CASSPFDRGELFF. Using reference TRBV18 and TRBJ2-2 for the parts outside the CDR3, the full variable domain is NAGVMQNPRHLVRRRGQEARLRCSPMKGHSHVYWYRQLPEEGLKFMVYLQKENIIDESGMPKERFSAEFPKEGPSILRIQQVVRGDSAAYFCASSPFDRGELFFGEGSRLTVL.

J is TRBJ2-7 and V is TRBV30, with D uncertain. The germline V gene has CDR1 GTSNPN and CDR2 SVGIG (reference sequence). The CDR3 consists of 11 residues. V was clipped by 2 bases and J by 4 bases, with 6 bases between them. CDR3 sequence: CAWSKQYEQYF. For the CDR3, the DNA is TGTGCCTGGAGTAAACAGTACGAGCAGTACTTC.

The chain has TRBV11-2 and TRBJ2-7, with TRBD2 identical over 10 bases. Germline values: CDR1 SGHAT, CDR2 FQNNGV. Germline trimming cut 1 base from V and 2 bases from J; bases unmatched to any gene: 5. The CDR3 extends over 16 amino acids. The CDR3 DNA sequence: TGTGCCAGCAGCTTAGCCGGGACTAGCGTTACCTACGAGCAGTACTTC. It translates to CASSLAGTSVTYEQYF.

The V call is TRBV27, the J call TRBJ2-2; perhaps TRBD2 as D (6 bases). Trimming removed 7 bases at V and 6 bases at J, with 12 bases between. This CDR3 has 13 residues. Looked up from germline, CDR1 is MNHEY and CDR2 is SMNVEV (reference sequence). The CDR3 protein is CASTDWGAGELFF. The DNA for the CDR3 is TGTGCCAGCACCGACTGGGGGGCCGGGGAGCTGTTTTTT.

The chain couples TRBV15 to TRBJ2-7, with no clear D. The CDR3 runs to 13 residues. Germline assignment: CDR1 LNHNV and CDR2 YYDKDF (reference sequence). V shed 2 bases and J shed 0 bases, with 5 bases lying between them. In DNA, the CDR3 is TGTGCCACCAGCAGATTATACTCCTACGAGCAGTACTTC. Protein sequence: CATSRLYSYEQYF. The full variable domain, completed using reference TRBV15 and TRBJ2-7, is DAMVIQNPRYQVTQFGKPVTLSCSQTLNHNVMYWYQQKSSQAPKLLFHYYDKDFNNEADTPDNFQSRRPNTSFCFLDIRSPGLGDTAMYLCATSRLYSYEQYFGPGTRLTVT.

J is TRBJ1-4 and V is TRBV6-1; the D is unclear. Per the germline V gene, CDR1 is MNHNS and CDR2 is SASEGT. This CDR3 region has 14 residues. The V end was cut by 6 bases, the J end by 6 bases, with 14 bases between. The chain's CDR3 is CASSLAGWDEKLFF. Here the CDR3 DNA reads TGTGCCAGCAGCCTGGCGGGGTGGGATGAAAAACTGTTTTTT.

The chain employs TRBV5-1 and TRBJ2-7; TRBD2 matches 8 bases. Germline V gene lookup returns CDR1 SGHRS and CDR2 YFSETQ. V shed 4 bases, J shed 2 bases, and the junction held 5 bases outside the gene matches. The CDR3 sequence is 14 residues long. In DNA form, the CDR3 reads TGCGCCAGCAGCCGAGAGCGGGGGCCCTACGAGCAGTACTTC. Residues: CASSRERGPYEQYF.

This clone was seen many times. The rearrangement joins TRBV27 to TRBJ1-2, with TRBD1 as a possible D gene (5 bases). The CDR3 extends over 15 amino acids. Trimming cost V 1 base and J 3 bases, with 12 bases left between them. CDR1 and CDR2 (germline): MNHEY, SMNVEV (reference sequence). The CDR3 DNA is TGTGCCAGCAGTTTATTGTTCTCCAGGGACTATGGCTACACCTTC. It translates to CASSLLFSRDYGYTF.

CDR3 DNA sequence: TGCAGCGGAAATAGGGGGTACGAGCAGTACTTC. Amino acids: CSGNRGYEQYF. J is TRBJ2-7 and V is TRBV29-1; TRBD1 might be the D (6 bases). Germline V gives CDR1 SQVTM, CDR2 ANQGSEA. This CDR3 comprises 11 residues. Trimming took 7 bases from V and 4 from J, leaving 11 bases between them.

This chain links TRBV7-2 with TRBJ2-7; no reliable D call. Germline V gene lookup returns CDR1 SGHTA and CDR2 FQGNSA. Trimming took off 2 bases at V and 3 bases at J, with 5 bases between the two ends. This CDR3 has 12 amino acids. As DNA, the CDR3 is TGTGCCAGCAGCTTATTCTTCTACGAGCAGTACTTC. The encoded protein is CASSLFFYEQYF.

The chain employs TRBV7-2 and TRBJ2-7; TRBD2 matches 8 bases. The ends lost 5 bases at V and 5 bases at J; junction bases unmatched: 17. This CDR3 spans 17 amino acids. Looked up from germline, CDR1 is SGHTA and CDR2 is FQGNSA. CDR3 in amino acids: CASSARGSSGGAHEQYF. DNA of the CDR3: TGTGCCAGCAGCGCCCGGGGGTCCAGCGGGGGAGCCCACGAGCAGTACTTC. Variable domain in full (rest from reference TRBV7-2 and TRBJ2-7): GAGVSQSPSNKVTEKGKDVELRCDPISGHTALYWYRQSLGQGLEFLIYFQGNSAPDKSGLPSDRFSAERTGGSVSTLTIQRTQQEDSAVYLCASSARGSSGGAHEQYFGPGTRLTVT.

The chain combines TRBV6-6 with TRBJ2-7; maybe TRBD1 (6 bases). Trimming stripped 6 bases from V and 1 base from J, with 13 bases between. The CDR3 consists of 14 residues. Germline V lookup: CDR1 MNHNY, CDR2 SVGAGI (reference sequence). The CDR3, as DNA: TGTGCCAGCAGGCCGGGACACAATTCCTACGAGCAGTACTTC. It is translated as CASRPGHNSYEQYF.

This clone has just one count. This sequence joins TRBV5-1 and TRBJ2-1, with 13 bases aligning to TRBD2. V was clipped by 4 bases and J by 5 bases; unmatched bases: 9. Germline V gene lookup returns CDR1 SGHRS and CDR2 YFSETQ. This CDR3 comprises 17 residues. The CDR3 DNA reads as TGCGCCAGCAGCCCACCCTCGGGGACTAGCGGGGACAATGAGCAGTTCTTC. Its translation is CASSPPSGTSGDNEQFF. Full variable domain (rest looked up from reference TRBV5-1 and TRBJ2-1): KAGVTQTPRYLIKTRGQQVTLSCSPISGHRSVSWYQQTPGQGLQFLFEYFSETQRNKGNFPGRFSGRQFSNSRSEMNVSTLELGDSALYLCASSPPSGTSGDNEQFFGPGTRLTVL.

The J gene is TRBJ2-3, the V gene TRBV9, with D perhaps TRBD1 or TRBD2 (6 bases each). V lost 1 base and J 4 bases, leaving 28 bases between the germline ends. CDR3 length equals 20 residues. CDR1 SGDLS and CDR2 YYNGEE come from the germline V gene. The CDR3 bases are TGTGCCAGCAGCGTATCCCAGATTGCGGTTTGGGGGGCCCGGGCAGATACGCAGTATTTT. This codes for CASSVSQIAVWGARADTQYF.

This clone has only one observation. The chain carries TRBV4-1 and TRBJ2-7; D is perhaps TRBD1 or TRBD2 (5 bases each). In germline, CDR1 is MGHRA, CDR2 YSYEKL. This CDR3 spans 15 amino acids. V was pared by 3 bases and J by 7 bases, with 19 bases between. Written as DNA, the CDR3 is TGCGCCAGCAGCCAGCCCGGGACGCTCGAGGGAGAGCAGTACTTC. Its protein is CASSQPGTLEGEQYF.

This clone was observed a single time. The V gene is TRBV4-1, the J gene TRBJ2-2, with TRBD2 matching 14 bases. V shed 5 bases, J shed 5 bases, and the junction held 10 bases outside the gene matches. The CDR3 has 18 residues. Germline V CDR1 and CDR2: MGHRA, YSYEKL. The CDR3 spells CASSTSGTSGRGTGELFF. The CDR3 region has the DNA TGCGCCAGCAGCACCTCCGGGACTAGCGGGAGAGGAACCGGGGAGCTGTTTTTT.

The chain joins TRBV2 to TRBJ1-5; D ambiguous. The CDR3 runs 14 residues. The V and J ends lost 1 base and 2 bases respectively, with 6 bases between them. Germline V gene sequence: CDR1 SNHLY, CDR2 FYNNEI. The CDR3 nucleotides read TGTGCCAGCAGTGAAGTCCGTGGCAATCAGCCCCAGCATTTT. Its protein product is CASSEVRGNQPQHF.

The chain is built from TRBV30 and TRBJ2-1, with 12 bases identical to TRBD2. Germline trimming cut 4 bases from V and 8 bases from J; bases unmatched to any gene: 3. The CDR3 consists of 13 residues. Germline-derived CDR1 and CDR2 are GTSNPN and SVGIG (reference sequence). The CDR3 sequence: CAWTTSGRHEQFF. CDR3 DNA: TGTGCCTGGACGACTAGCGGGAGACATGAGCAGTTCTTC.

The chain links TRBV18 to TRBJ1-2, with TRBD1 as a possible D gene (6 bases). The V end lost 0 bases, the J end lost 5 bases, and 13 bases lay between the germline ends. From germline, CDR1 is KGHSH and CDR2 LQKENI. The CDR3 covers 15 residues. This CDR3 reads CASSPPSTGLYGYTF. DNA of the CDR3: TGTGCCAGCTCACCACCGTCGACAGGCCTATATGGCTACACCTTC. Full variable domain (outside the CDR3, taken from reference TRBV18 and TRBJ1-2): NAGVMQNPRHLVRRRGQEARLRCSPMKGHSHVYWYRQLPEEGLKFMVYLQKENIIDESGMPKERFSAEFPKEGPSILRIQQVVRGDSAAYFCASSPPSTGLYGYTFGSGTRLTVV.

The chain links TRBV18 to TRBJ2-7; D may be TRBD1 or TRBD2 (5 bases each). The CDR3 has 14 residues. Germline V lookup: CDR1 KGHSH, CDR2 LQKENI. V was trimmed by 3 bases and J by 7 bases, leaving 16 bases between them. This CDR3 reads CASSPGTAPGEQYF. DNA of the CDR3: TGTGCCAGCTCACCGGGGACCGCCCCGGGGGAGCAGTACTTC.

The chain recombines TRBV2 with TRBJ2-5; a possible D gene is TRBD2 (6 bases). Trimming stripped 6 bases from V and 5 bases from J, with 19 bases between. Germline CDR1 is SNHLY and CDR2 is FYNNEI. CDR3 length: 15 residues. CDR3 nucleotide sequence: TGTGCCAGCAGGGGAACGGACGGCCGGGGGGAGACCCAGTACTTC. This translates into CASRGTDGRGETQYF.

This clone was seen a handful of times. V is TRBV10-1 and J is TRBJ2-1; 8 bases match TRBD2. Germline CDR1 WNHNN, CDR2 SYGVQD (reference sequence). The CDR3 covers 15 residues. V trimming: 0 bases; J trimming: 6 bases; junction bases outside the gene matches: 4. This CDR3 reads CASSESASGSNEQFF. The DNA for the CDR3 is TGCGCCAGCAGTGAGTCGGCCAGCGGGAGCAATGAGCAGTTCTTC.

The J gene is TRBJ1-4, the V gene TRBV6-1, with D possibly matching TRBD1 (6 bases). The ends were cut back, 6 bases at V and 4 bases at J, with 15 bases in the middle. Germline V CDR1 and CDR2: MNHNS, SASEGT. The CDR3 extends over 15 amino acids. The DNA of the CDR3 is TGTGCCAGCAGCCTACAGGGAGGGTATAATGAAAAACTGTTTTTT. It codes for CASSLQGGYNEKLFF.

This chain connects TRBV5-5 to TRBJ1-1, with D hard to call. Germline CDR1 and CDR2: SGHKS and YYEKEE (reference sequence). V lost 4 bases to trimming and J lost 1 base, with 2 bases between them. CDR3 size: 11 residues. CDR3 region: CASSQNTEAFF. CDR3 nucleotide sequence: TGTGCCAGCAGCCAGAACACTGAAGCTTTCTTT. Supplemented by reference TRBV5-5 and TRBJ1-1, the full variable domain reads DAGVTQSPTHLIKTRGQQVTLRCSPISGHKSVSWYQQVLGQGPQFIFQYYEKEERGRGNFPDRFSARQFPNYSSELNVNALLLGDSALYLCASSQNTEAFFGQGTRLTVV.

This chain connects TRBV5-4 to TRBJ2-3, with D hard to call. Looked up from germline, CDR1 is SGHNT and CDR2 is YYREEE (reference sequence). CDR3 length: 18 amino acids. Trimming took off 5 bases at V and 0 bases at J, with 22 bases between the two ends. CDR3 nucleotide sequence: TGTGCCAGCAGTTCTGGTAGTAGGGCGGCATCTAGCACAGATACGCAGTATTTT. It specifies CASSSGSRAASSTDTQYF.

The J gene is TRBJ1-6, the V gene TRBV6-5; D might be TRBD1 (5 bases). Trimming removed 8 bases at V and 8 bases at J, with 13 bases between. The CDR3 has 13 amino acids. Looked up from germline, CDR1 is MNHEY and CDR2 is SVGAGI. The CDR3 DNA reads as TGTGCCAGCCGCTGGGGGGATTATTCACCCCTCCACTTT. Residues: CASRWGDYSPLHF.

The CDR3 sequence: CASSSTSYSTDTQYF. CDR3 nucleotide sequence: TGTGCCAGCAGCTCCACTAGCTATAGCACAGATACGCAGTATTTT. The chain employs TRBV5-6 and TRBJ2-3; D might be TRBD2 (6 bases). Germline V gene lookup returns CDR1 SGHDT and CDR2 YYEEEE. Trimming removed 3 bases from V and 0 bases from J, with 11 bases in between. CDR3 size: 15 residues.